These 9 T cell receptor beta chains were sequenced from one sample in a study of blood T cell repertoires in COVID-19. Data came from immunoSEQ multiplex PCR; TCRdb stores just in-frame clones and leaves some out. The sample consists of approximately 190,000 clones, about 85% of them appearing once. Sequenced: peripheral blood. All receptors derive from a human donor in a cohort sampled during active COVID-19.

This chain uses TRBV29-1 with TRBJ1-1; D is unresolved. CDR1 is SQVTM and CDR2 is ANQGSEA in the germline V gene. V lost 4 bases and J 1 base, leaving 7 bases between the germline ends. There are 12 residues in the CDR3. CDR3: CSVVRGNTEAFF. CDR3 DNA sequence: TGCAGCGTTGTCCGCGGGAACACTGAAGCTTTCTTT.

The rearrangement uses TRBV5-1 and TRBJ2-7; a weak D match, TRBD1 (7 bases). Trimming took off 0 bases at V and 3 bases at J, with 19 bases between the two ends. The CDR3 loop spans 17 amino acids. Germline V gives CDR1 SGHRS, CDR2 YFSETQ. The CDR3 DNA sequence: TGCGCCAGCAGCTTGGGGCCCCCTGGAGGGGGCAACTACGAGCAGTACTTC. Translating gives CASSLGPPGGGNYEQYF. Full variable domain (remainder filled in from reference TRBV5-1 and TRBJ2-7): KAGVTQTPRYLIKTRGQQVTLSCSPISGHRSVSWYQQTPGQGLQFLFEYFSETQRNKGNFPGRFSGRQFSNSRSEMNVSTLELGDSALYLCASSLGPPGGGNYEQYFGPGTRLTVT.

The V gene is TRBV12-5, the J gene TRBJ1-2, with unresolved D. The V end was cut by 6 bases, the J end by 4 bases, with 6 bases between. The CDR3 has 11 amino acids. CDR1 and CDR2 (germline): LGHNT, FRNRAP. The CDR3 sequence: CASGAVYGYTF. The CDR3 bases are TGTGCTAGTGGGGCCGTCTATGGCTACACCTTC.

The chain carries TRBV5-4 and TRBJ2-1; TRBD1 aligns across 7 bases. Germline values: CDR1 SGHNT, CDR2 YYREEE (reference sequence). This CDR3 has 16 amino acids. The V segment lost 3 bases and the J segment 6 bases; nucleotides outside the gene matches: 12. The CDR3 protein is CASSSDRERARNEQFF. DNA of the CDR3: TGTGCCAGCAGCTCCGACAGGGAGAGGGCGCGCAATGAGCAGTTCTTC. The whole variable domain, filled in from reference TRBV5-4 and TRBJ2-1, reads ETGVTQSPTHLIKTRGQQVTLRCSSQSGHNTVSWYQQALGQGPQFIFQYYREEENGRGNFPPRFSGLQFPNYSSELNVNALELDDSALYLCASSSDRERARNEQFFGPGTRLTVL.

Written as DNA, the CDR3 is TGCAGCGTTGATAGGGGGAACACTGAAGCTTTCTTT. Its protein is CSVDRGNTEAFF. This chain links TRBV29-1 with TRBJ1-1, with D possibly being TRBD1 (5 bases). The CDR3 runs 12 residues. In germline, CDR1 is SQVTM, CDR2 ANQGSEA. V was pared by 3 bases and J by 1 base, with 6 bases between.

This clone was detected only once. This rearrangement joins TRBV10-1 to TRBJ1-2; D remains ambiguous. The CDR3 has 13 residues. Germline values: CDR1 WNHNN, CDR2 SYGVQD (reference sequence). V lost 2 bases and J lost 5, with 9 bases in between. This CDR3 reads CASSEAGMYGYTF. CDR3 sequence (DNA): TGCGCCAGCAGTGAGGCAGGCATGTATGGCTACACCTTC.

This clone was counted at least ten times. The CDR3 DNA follows: TGTGCCAGCAGCCAACAAATCCGGGACAGGGGGCCGTTGAACACTGAAGCTTTCTTT. It is translated as CASSQQIRDRGPLNTEAFF. This chain links TRBV5-5 with TRBJ1-1, with TRBD1 matching 12 bases. The CDR3 is made up of 19 amino acids. Germline CDR1 is SGHKS and CDR2 is YYEKEE (reference sequence). Trimming cost V 4 bases and J 0 bases; bases outside gene matches: 13.

This chain connects TRBV29-1 to TRBJ2-4, with D possibly TRBD2 on 5 matching bases. Trimming cost V 2 bases and J 8 bases, with 10 bases left between them. The germline gives CDR1 SQVTM, CDR2 ANQGSEA. The CDR3 runs 12 residues. The CDR3 coding sequence is TGCAGCGTTGAATTTCCGAGGGACATTCAGTACTTC. It translates to CSVEFPRDIQYF.

This chain links TRBV6-5 with TRBJ2-5; possibly TRBD1 for D (6 bases). Trimming took off 9 bases at V and 1 base at J, with 15 bases between the two ends. Germline assignment: CDR1 MNHEY and CDR2 SVGAGI. The CDR3 is made up of 14 amino acids. The CDR3 spells CASLDRRPQETQYF. For the CDR3, the DNA is TGTGCCAGTCTCGACAGGCGACCCCAAGAGACCCAGTACTTC.